A selection of T cell receptor beta chains follows, all from one sample in a study of cytomegalovirus exposure and HLA in healthy donors. Some clones are missing from TCRdb's copy, which holds only in-frame ones; the method was immunoSEQ multiplex PCR. The data contain about 180,000 clones, 80% to 85% of them singletons. Material: PBMCs. These receptor sequences come from a boy younger than 10 in good health and CMV-seronegative. The conserved cysteine and the conserved F or W are not part of the CDR3 here. The order of the fields is J gene, V gene, CDR3 protein.

j_gene: TRBJ1-2; v_gene: TRBV15; CDR3aa: ATSRDVSGYGYT
j_gene: TRBJ1-2; v_gene: TRBV5-1; CDR3aa: ASSSSRDGYT
j_gene: TRBJ2-1; v_gene: TRBV7-2; CDR3aa: ASSLGSYNEQF
j_gene: TRBJ1-4; v_gene: TRBV27; CDR3aa: ASSSGRSNEKLF
j_gene: TRBJ1-3; v_gene: TRBV30; CDR3aa: AWSRLQGLIGNTIY
j_gene: TRBJ2-2; v_gene: TRBV6-1; CDR3aa: ASSEVALGAGVNTGELF
j_gene: TRBJ2-5; v_gene: TRBV29-1; CDR3aa: SVEENRGKQETQY
j_gene: TRBJ2-7; v_gene: TRBV19; CDR3aa: ASRKGGASSYEQY
j_gene: TRBJ2-7; v_gene: TRBV11-3; CDR3aa: ASSFTSGNGEQY
j_gene: TRBJ2-7; v_gene: TRBV6-1; CDR3aa: ASSTRQGAEQY
j_gene: TRBJ2-1; v_gene: TRBV29-1; CDR3aa: SGDRGSYNEQF
j_gene: TRBJ1-1; v_gene: TRBV6-1; CDR3aa: ASSDIDRLRNTEAF
j_gene: TRBJ1-6; v_gene: TRBV27; CDR3aa: ASRKGTGGPPALH
j_gene: TRBJ1-1; v_gene: TRBV19; CDR3aa: ASRHTGTVSGEAF
j_gene: TRBJ1-2; v_gene: TRBV5-1; CDR3aa: ASSLGIGTKVYGYT
j_gene: TRBJ2-7; v_gene: TRBV28; CDR3aa: ASDPGLAGSNEDEQY
j_gene: TRBJ1-2; v_gene: TRBV7-9; CDR3aa: ASSLALQGRDGYT
j_gene: TRBJ2-3; v_gene: TRBV7-2; CDR3aa: ASSLRGGGSDTQY
j_gene: TRBJ2-7; v_gene: TRBV27; CDR3aa: ASRPRGSYEQY
j_gene: TRBJ1-2; v_gene: TRBV6-1; CDR3aa: ASSAGTGRYYGYT
j_gene: TRBJ2-3; v_gene: TRBV6-1; CDR3aa: ASSPIGGTTDTQY
j_gene: TRBJ2-5; v_gene: TRBV2; CDR3aa: ASKQREAAKTQY
j_gene: TRBJ2-7; v_gene: TRBV13; CDR3aa: ASSFGGPTYEQY
j_gene: TRBJ2-2; v_gene: TRBV5-1; CDR3aa: ASSLAVAGGSNTGELF
j_gene: TRBJ2-2; v_gene: TRBV6-5; CDR3aa: ASTIRTSGTGELF
j_gene: TRBJ2-5; v_gene: TRBV7-9; CDR3aa: ASSDGTSGRETQY
j_gene: TRBJ2-7; v_gene: TRBV6-5; CDR3aa: ASNRKPEQY
j_gene: TRBJ2-3; v_gene: TRBV9; CDR3aa: ASTPDSDTDTQY
j_gene: TRBJ2-5; v_gene: TRBV4-1; CDR3aa: ASSQGVLAGEETQY
j_gene: TRBJ1-3; v_gene: TRBV14; CDR3aa: ASSQLRGSGNTIY
j_gene: TRBJ1-3; v_gene: TRBV9; CDR3aa: ASSVGTGNTIY
j_gene: TRBJ2-7; v_gene: TRBV19; CDR3aa: ASSIPGLVVDEQY
j_gene: TRBJ1-2; v_gene: TRBV5-1; CDR3aa: ASSPGETGQGFTA
j_gene: TRBJ2-4; v_gene: TRBV5-4; CDR3aa: ASSLSGNIQY
j_gene: TRBJ2-1; v_gene: TRBV11-2; CDR3aa: ASSETSGGWNEQF
j_gene: TRBJ2-2; v_gene: TRBV5-5; CDR3aa: ASSPLWGLATGELF
j_gene: TRBJ2-4; v_gene: TRBV2; CDR3aa: ASSAGGQNIQY
j_gene: TRBJ1-1; v_gene: TRBV6-1; CDR3aa: ASSPHTLNTEAF
j_gene: TRBJ1-2; v_gene: TRBV6-5; CDR3aa: ASSYGQEVGYT
j_gene: TRBJ2-3; v_gene: TRBV4-3; CDR3aa: ASSQDLENTDTQY
j_gene: TRBJ2-1; v_gene: TRBV5-3; CDR3aa: ARSENRGSAYNEQF
j_gene: TRBJ2-2; v_gene: TRBV19; CDR3aa: ASTKTGGPAGELF
j_gene: TRBJ2-3; v_gene: TRBV4-3; CDR3aa: ASSPGLAATDTQY
j_gene: TRBJ2-1; v_gene: TRBV5-4; CDR3aa: ASSMGQYNEQF
j_gene: TRBJ1-5; v_gene: TRBV23-1; CDR3aa: ASSQSSNQPQH
j_gene: TRBJ1-4; v_gene: TRBV12-5; CDR3aa: ASGLVQGFLNEKLF
j_gene: TRBJ2-1; v_gene: TRBV19; CDR3aa: ATFGTSGSAYNEQF
j_gene: TRBJ2-1; v_gene: TRBV13; CDR3aa: ASSFGFPSGGAGSYNEQF
j_gene: TRBJ2-7; v_gene: TRBV7-2; CDR3aa: ASSLTTSGGSYEQY
j_gene: TRBJ1-2; v_gene: TRBV28; CDR3aa: ASSLTGGYGYT
j_gene: TRBJ2-1; v_gene: TRBV9; CDR3aa: ASSEGLAGEDEQF
j_gene: TRBJ2-1; v_gene: TRBV4-1; CDR3aa: ASSQEGLVVDEQF
j_gene: TRBJ1-1; v_gene: TRBV25-1; CDR3aa: ASTGRGFQEAEAF
j_gene: TRBJ2-5; v_gene: TRBV7-7; CDR3aa: ASSSGQGALAETQY
j_gene: TRBJ2-2; v_gene: TRBV11-2; CDR3aa: ASSLLAGVIGELF
j_gene: TRBJ2-7; v_gene: TRBV9; CDR3aa: ASSSPGQGATEQY
j_gene: TRBJ1-5; v_gene: TRBV12-2; CDR3aa: ASPNQDRGNQPQH
j_gene: TRBJ2-1; v_gene: TRBV25-1; CDR3aa: ASSKSEGASVYNEQF
j_gene: TRBJ2-5; v_gene: TRBV6-5; CDR3aa: ASSPTKGSTETQY
j_gene: TRBJ2-2; v_gene: TRBV4-1; CDR3aa: ASSQEEGWTGELF